This record covers a single TCR beta chain. Its target is unknown. Unique molecular identifiers were attached to individual cDNA molecules. Each CDR3 protein is one row after TCRdb ran MiXCR on the 5' RACE reads. The table records about 100,000 distinct CDR3 sequences, around an eighth of them present only once. The germline CDR1 and CDR2 sequences are LGHDT and YNNKEL (reference sequence). The CDR3 length is 16 residues. The trim removed 1 base at V and 6 bases at J, leaving 8 bases unmatched. The sample belongs to a study of early T cells in non-severe SARS-CoV-2 infection. Study background: With bulk RNA from unsorted whole blood as input, sequencing yielded unpaired chains. General study points: The VDJdb matching leaned toward anti-spike CD8 responses and overlooked private and CD4 specificities.

This chain joins TRBV3-1 and TRBJ2-1, with 8 nucleotides matching TRBD2. Sequencing was done on a sample of whole blood. The clonotype was recovered from an adult who was a healthcare worker with PCR-confirmed SARS-CoV-2 infection or an uninfected control (not recorded which). DNA of the CDR3: TGTGCCAGCAGCCAAGGTGGCAGCGGGAGAACCAATGAGCAGTTCTTC. This gives the protein CASSQGGSGRTNEQFF.